This paragraph reports one T cell receptor beta chain. The sample comes from a study of response to subunit inactivated influenza vaccine. Each CDR3 protein gets one entry after TCRdb re-called the RT-PCR reads with MiXCR. The sample gives approximately 700,000 distinct CDR3 sequences, roughly 14% of which show up once; 11% is in the top ten. The CDR3 loop spans 15 amino acids. From germline, CDR1 is SGHVS and CDR2 FQNEAQ. The V segment lost 1 base and the J segment 7 bases; nucleotides outside the gene matches: 3. The receptor's source is a man aged 45-65 years who received an inactivated influenza vaccine. The V and J genes are TRBV7-8 and TRBJ1-6, with 8 bases fitting TRBD1. Material: PBMCs from blood, obtained 12 days after vaccination. The CDR3 protein is CASSLDQGANSPLHF. CDR3 bases: TGTGCCAGCAGCTTAGATCAGGGGGCCAATTCACCCCTCCACTTT.